Detailed here is one TCR beta chain. Its cognate antigen is unknown. Treatment meaning: roughly ten-day PBMC culture with coronavirus spike peptide pools or control peptides (ViraFEST assay). With approximately nine days of culture completed, CD4+ T cells were isolated by negative selection. This entry is derived from a study of vaccination and CD4 T cells after COVID-19. The wider study: Post-COVID draws followed diagnosis by a median around 100 days (range 35 to 161).

Sequenced with the Oncomine TCR Beta short-read assay was DNA taken from cultured CD4+ T cells. Genomic DNA was isolated from CD4+ T cells that had been cultured. MiXCR was run by TCRdb on the PCR reads, yielding one entry per CDR3 protein. The sample holds approximately 9,000 distinct CDR3 sequences, approximately 66% seen once. Study-level points and caveats: Recorded median SARS-CoV-2-reactive clonotype numbers increased from around 21 to 38 without reaching significance.

The sequencing sample was made of CD4+ T cells from blood, cultured in vitro. The TCR originated in a human donor who had recovered from COVID-19.

The CDR3 reads CSAPPWEGQRTYEQYF. The CDR3 bases are TGCAGTGCTCCACCCTGGGAGGGACAGAGAACCTACGAGCAGTACTTC. This rearrangement joins TRBV20-1 to TRBJ2-7; D might be TRBD1 or TRBD2, each matching 7 bases. The V and J ends lost 5 bases and 2 bases respectively, with 22 bases between them. The CDR3 extends over 16 amino acids. Germline CDR1 and CDR2: DFQATT and SNEGSKA (reference sequence).